The 5 T cell receptor beta chains below were found in one sample sequenced in a study of cytotoxic CD8 clonotypes in ibrutinib-treated CLL. Generated by immunoSEQ multiplex PCR, the TCRdb table keeps only in-frame clones and is missing some. Here the sample spans under 150,000 clones, approximately 90% being singletons. Sample: PBMCs, taken after 12 months of ibrutinib treatment. Receptor source: a human donor with chronic lymphocytic leukemia.

This chain connects TRBV28 to TRBJ1-2, with 8 bases aligning to TRBD1. The trim removed 2 bases at V and 3 bases at J, leaving 2 bases unmatched. This CDR3 has 14 amino acids. The V gene's germline CDR1 is MDHEN and CDR2 SYDVKM. CDR3 DNA sequence: TGTGCCAGCAGTTTACCGGGACAGGACTATGGCTACACCTTC. Translation gives CASSLPGQDYGYTF.

The chain has TRBV7-9 and TRBJ2-1; TRBD2 might be the D (6 bases). This CDR3 is 17 amino acids long. Germline V gene sequence: CDR1 SEHNR, CDR2 FQNEAQ (reference sequence). Trimming took 6 bases from V and 7 from J, leaving 25 bases between them. In nucleotides, the CDR3 is TGTGCCAGCAGGGGTGATGGGCGGAGGGGAGGATGGAATGAGCAGTTCTTC. Translating it yields CASRGDGRRGGWNEQFF.

The V call is TRBV7-9, the J call TRBJ1-5, with TRBD1 identical over 7 bases. CDR3 size: 16 residues. V lost 5 bases to trimming and J lost 4 bases; unmatched junction nucleotides: 11. Germline loops: CDR1 SEHNR, CDR2 FQNEAQ (reference sequence). The CDR3 reads CASSIAYRGRNQPQHF. The CDR3 region has the DNA TGTGCCAGCAGCATCGCGTACAGGGGCCGGAATCAGCCCCAGCATTTT.

This clone was counted a few times. This chain joins TRBV5-1 and TRBJ1-1; D gene uncertain. Germline V gene sequence: CDR1 SGHRS, CDR2 YFSETQ. The V end lost 5 bases, the J end lost 4 bases, and 12 bases lay between the germline ends. CDR3 length: 13 amino acids. CDR3 nucleotides: TGCGCCAGCAGGGTGGAGGGCGTCACTGAAGCTTTCTTT. This gives the protein CASRVEGVTEAFF. Full variable domain (rest looked up from reference TRBV5-1 and TRBJ1-1): KAGVTQTPRYLIKTRGQQVTLSCSPISGHRSVSWYQQTPGQGLQFLFEYFSETQRNKGNFPGRFSGRQFSNSRSEMNVSTLELGDSALYLCASRVEGVTEAFFGQGTRLTVV.

The rearrangement uses TRBV6-5 and TRBJ2-2, with a weak D call TRBD2 (6 bases). Germline V gives CDR1 MNHEY, CDR2 SVGAGI. V was shortened by 2 bases and J by 7 bases, with 8 bases between the two germline ends. CDR3 length: 13 residues. The CDR3 DNA sequence: TGTGCCAGCAGTTACCGGGGGAACGGGGAGCTGTTTTTT. This encodes CASSYRGNGELFF.